These 8 T cell receptor beta chains were sequenced from one sample in a study of T cells in tuberculosis. Sequencing was performed with immunoSEQ multiplex PCR; in TCRdb, only in-frame clones are kept and a portion is missing. The sample holds around 38,000 clones; 95% are singletons and the top ten take 3.6%. Sequencing input: PBMCs. All receptors derive from a donor aged 10-29 years with latent tuberculosis or without tuberculosis infection.

The V call is TRBV29-1, the J call TRBJ2-3, with 10 bases matching TRBD2. The ends lost 2 bases at V and 5 bases at J; junction bases unmatched: 13. Looked up from germline, CDR1 is SQVTM and CDR2 is ANQGSEA. This CDR3 has 17 residues. CDR3 sequence reads: CSVETKGSGGALDTQYF. The CDR3 DNA reads as TGCAGCGTTGAAACTAAGGGGAGCGGGGGGGCTTTAGATACGCAGTATTTT.

The rearrangement links TRBV11-2 to TRBJ2-7, with D hard to call. Looked up from germline, CDR1 is SGHAT and CDR2 is FQNNGV. The CDR3 consists of 12 residues. Trimming pared 0 bases from V and 2 bases from J, leaving 2 bases between. In DNA, the CDR3 is TGTGCCAGCAGCTTAGATACCTACGAGCAGTACTTC. This translates into CASSLDTYEQYF.

This chain connects TRBV29-1 to TRBJ1-5; D call uncertain. There are 11 residues in the CDR3. Germline V gene lookup returns CDR1 SQVTM and CDR2 ANQGSEA. Trimming pared 1 base from V and 5 bases from J, leaving 3 bases between. CDR3 in DNA: TGCAGCGTTGAAGCTGATCAGCCCCAGCATTTT. Encoded protein: CSVEADQPQHF.

This clone was picked up one time. The V call is TRBV19, the J call TRBJ2-5; 7 bases fit TRBD1. CDR1 and CDR2 from the germline V gene are LNHDA and SQIVND (reference sequence). CDR3 size: 15 residues. J gave up 3 bases and V 6 bases, and 10 bases lay outside the gene matches. The CDR3: CASSLRQGLKETQYF. The CDR3 DNA reads as TGTGCCAGTAGCCTCCGACAGGGATTGAAAGAGACCCAGTACTTC.

This chain joins TRBV9 and TRBJ2-2, with TRBD2 identical over 7 bases. This CDR3 spans 15 amino acids. V shed 6 bases and J 5 bases; nucleotides not matched to a gene: 10. Germline lookup yields CDR1 SGDLS and CDR2 YYNGEE. CDR3 nucleotide sequence: TGTGCCAGCAACAACGCCGGGAGGCTAACCGGGGAGCTGTTTTTT. It yields the protein CASNNAGRLTGELFF.

The chain carries TRBV28 and TRBJ1-2; D gene ambiguous. This CDR3 spans 12 amino acids. V shed 3 bases and J shed 7 bases, with 9 bases lying between them. CDR1 is MDHEN and CDR2 is SYDVKM in the germline V gene. The CDR3 bases are TGTGCCAGCAGTTTTGGCATTTTTGGCTACACCTTC. As protein: CASSFGIFGYTF.

The rearrangement links TRBV19 to TRBJ1-5; D unresolved. Germline-derived CDR1 and CDR2 are LNHDA and SQIVND (reference sequence). V was clipped by 6 bases and J by 0 bases, with 12 bases between them. The CDR3 has 15 amino acids. In DNA, the CDR3 is TGTGCCAGTAGGTTCGCGGATAATAGCAATCAGCCCCAGCATTTT. This translates into CASRFADNSNQPQHF.

This clone has only one observation. The CDR3 DNA reads as TGTGCCAGCAGCTTAGGGACAGTTCAAGAGACCCAGTACTTC. It yields the protein CASSLGTVQETQYF. The J gene is TRBJ2-5, the V gene TRBV7-8; a possible D gene is TRBD1 (6 bases). Germline V CDR1 and CDR2: SGHVS, FQNEAQ. V lost 1 base and J 2 bases, leaving 8 bases between the germline ends. The CDR3 has 14 amino acids.